These 27 T cell receptor beta chains were all obtained from the same sample, sequenced in a study of T cells in narcolepsy. Libraries were prepared by immunoSEQ multiplex PCR; TCRdb keeps only in-frame clonotypes and omits some of them. The table includes over 25,000 clones, roughly four fifths detected once. Material: CD45RA- memory CD4+ T cells from PBMCs. The receptors here all came from a human donor with narcolepsy.

The chain couples TRBV20-1 to TRBJ2-5; maybe TRBD2 (5 bases). The CDR3 extends over 11 amino acids. Trimming took 6 bases from V and 2 from J, leaving 7 bases between them. Germline V gene sequence: CDR1 DFQATT, CDR2 SNEGSKA (reference sequence). The chain's CDR3 is CSARLQETQYF. The CDR3 region has the DNA TGCAGTGCCCGACTACAAGAGACCCAGTACTTC.

This clone was found once. This rearrangement joins TRBV7-9 to TRBJ1-1; D gene unclear. V shed 5 bases and J shed 4 bases, with 17 bases lying between them. CDR1 is SEHNR and CDR2 is FQNEAQ in the germline V gene (reference sequence). The CDR3 has 15 amino acids. The CDR3: CASSPEPRSGTEAFF. The DNA for the CDR3 is TGTGCCAGCAGCCCAGAGCCCCGGTCGGGCACTGAAGCTTTCTTT.

V is TRBV9 and J is TRBJ2-3, with 13 bases fitting TRBD2. The germline V gene encodes CDR1 SGDLS and CDR2 YYNGEE. Losses at the gene ends were 0 bases for V and 2 bases for J; bases not matched to a gene: 3. The CDR3 runs to 17 residues. The CDR3 loop is CASSVGLAGGPTDTQYF. The CDR3 coding sequence is TGTGCCAGCAGCGTAGGACTAGCGGGGGGCCCCACAGATACGCAGTATTTT.

V is TRBV9 and J is TRBJ2-4; the D is unclear. Trimming took off 4 bases at V and 8 bases at J, with 13 bases between the two ends. The germline CDR1 and CDR2 sequences are SGDLS and YYNGEE. There are 13 residues in the CDR3. CDR3 residues: CASSIRPRDIQYF. In nucleotides, the CDR3 is TGTGCCAGCAGCATCAGACCCCGGGACATTCAGTACTTC.

The chain joins TRBV25-1 to TRBJ2-1, with 10 positions matching TRBD2. Trimming took 4 bases from V and 3 from J; bases not matched to a gene: 6. From germline, CDR1 is MGHDK and CDR2 SYGVNS. This CDR3 is built from 16 residues. CDR3 sequence: CASSAPGLADYNEQFF. The DNA for the CDR3 is TGTGCCAGCAGTGCCCCCGGACTAGCGGACTACAATGAGCAGTTCTTC.

J is TRBJ2-7 and V is TRBV11-3; D may be TRBD1 (6 bases). Trimming shortened V by 1 base and J by 6 bases, and 10 bases separated the two germline ends. The CDR3 extends over 13 amino acids. The germline V gene has CDR1 SGHNT and CDR2 YENEEA. The CDR3 nucleotides read TGTGCCAGCAGCTTAGTGCAGGGGATCGAGCAGTACTTC. The encoded protein is CASSLVQGIEQYF.

The genes are TRBV5-1 and TRBJ2-7, with 8 positions matching TRBD1. Trimming at V came to 0 bases and at J to 5 bases, leaving 10 bases not matched to a gene. CDR3 length: 16 residues. The germline V gene has CDR1 SGHRS and CDR2 YFSETQ. The CDR3: CASSLAGQGTLHEQYF. CDR3 nucleotides: TGCGCCAGCAGCTTGGCCGGACAGGGTACTCTACACGAGCAGTACTTC.

This clone qualifies as medium-sized. The chain combines TRBV6-1 with TRBJ1-5; 7 nucleotides line up with TRBD1. The CDR3 sequence is 15 residues long. V dropped 2 bases and J dropped 4; count of bases not matched to a gene: 5. Per the germline V gene, CDR1 is MNHNS and CDR2 is SASEGT. CDR3 amino acids: CASSESGQQNQPQHF. CDR3 in DNA: TGTGCCAGCAGTGAATCGGGACAGCAAAATCAGCCCCAGCATTTT.

The DNA of the CDR3 is TGTGCCAGCAGTTACATACAGGGGGCTAGGGAGCAGTACTTC. It encodes CASSYIQGAREQYF. V gene TRBV6-6 combines with J gene TRBJ2-7, with 9 bases identical to TRBD1. Germline values: CDR1 MNHNY, CDR2 SVGAGI (reference sequence). With 2 bases clipped from V and 7 bases from J, the junction kept 6 bases outside the gene matches. This CDR3 has 14 amino acids.

The rearrangement uses TRBV11-2 and TRBJ2-1; 8 bases align to TRBD2. CDR3 length equals 16 residues. The V gene end was trimmed by 2 bases and the J gene end by 6 bases; junction bases not matched to a gene: 9. From germline, CDR1 is SGHAT and CDR2 FQNNGV. CDR3 sequence: CASSLIPGLEINEQFF. The CDR3 coding sequence is TGTGCCAGCAGCTTAATCCCGGGACTAGAGATCAATGAGCAGTTCTTC.

This clone was recorded only once. The J gene is TRBJ1-1, the V gene TRBV28; 12 bases align to TRBD1. CDR1 and CDR2 from the germline V gene are MDHEN and SYDVKM. V was pared by 4 bases and J by 11 bases, with 8 bases of the junction left unmatched. This CDR3 region has 14 residues. This chain's CDR3 is CASSSGGQGAWAFF. Here the CDR3 DNA reads TGTGCCAGCAGTTCCGGGGGACAGGGGGCTTGGGCTTTCTTT. The full variable domain, its missing parts supplied by reference TRBV28 and TRBJ1-1, is DVKVTQSSRYLVKRTGEKVFLECVQDMDHENMFWYRQDPGLGLRLIYFSYDVKMKEKGDIPEGYSVSREKKERFSLILESASTNQTSMYLCASSSGGQGAWAFFGQGTRLTVV.

V and J are TRBV16 and TRBJ2-7; possible D gene TRBD1, 7 bases. V gave up 8 bases and J gave up 2 bases, with 19 bases separating them. Germline V gives CDR1 KGHSY, CDR2 FQNENV. This CDR3 has 15 residues. In DNA form, the CDR3 reads TGTGCCAGCGGCGACCAGGGGGGACTGACCTACGAGCAGTACTTC. This encodes CASGDQGGLTYEQYF.

The CDR3 spells CAISEGAGNYGYTF. CDR3 bases: TGTGCCATCAGTGAGGGCGCAGGGAACTATGGCTACACCTTC. V gene TRBV10-3 combines with J gene TRBJ1-2, with D possibly being TRBD1 (5 bases). CDR3 size: 14 residues. CDR1 is ENHRY, CDR2 SYGVKD, per germline. Trimming took 2 bases from V and 2 from J, leaving 9 bases between them.

By share of the sample, this clone is medium-sized. The chain recombines TRBV19 with TRBJ2-7; 8 bases are a match to TRBD1. The germline gives CDR1 LNHDA, CDR2 SQIVND (reference sequence). V gave up 5 bases and J gave up 9 bases; unmatched junction bases: 9. The CDR3 is 13 amino acids. The CDR3 here is CASSLAPGTGQYF. CDR3 in DNA: TGTGCCAGTAGTTTGGCCCCCGGGACAGGGCAGTACTTC.

The chain couples TRBV2 to TRBJ2-7; perhaps TRBD2 as D (5 bases). Trimming took 7 bases from V and 7 from J, leaving 23 bases between them. The germline V gene has CDR1 SNHLY and CDR2 FYNNEI. The CDR3 is 15 amino acids. Written as DNA, the CDR3 is TGTGCCAGCACTGGTGTGGACCTAAAAGGGAGTGAGCAGTACTTC. It is translated as CASTGVDLKGSEQYF.

The chain has TRBV5-6 and TRBJ1-3; no definite D call. The CDR3 sequence is 14 residues long. The germline gives CDR1 SGHDT, CDR2 YYEEEE. Trimming took off 5 bases at V and 1 base at J, with 10 bases between the two ends. CDR3 nucleotide sequence: TGTGCCAGCAGTATTTTTAGTTCTGGAAACACCATATATTTT. Translating it yields CASSIFSSGNTIYF. Full variable domain (rest looked up from reference TRBV5-6 and TRBJ1-3): DAGVTQSPTHLIKTRGQQVTLRCSPKSGHDTVSWYQQALGQGPQFIFQYYEEEERQRGNFPDRFSGHQFPNYSSELNVNALLLGDSALYLCASSIFSSGNTIYFGEGSWLTVV.

The chain is built from TRBV30 and TRBJ1-1, with D hard to call. V was pared by 2 bases and J by 8 bases, with 15 bases between. Germline loops: CDR1 GTSNPN, CDR2 SVGIG (reference sequence). CDR3 length equals 13 residues. CDR3 in amino acids: CAWSRPLFKEAFF. CDR3 DNA sequence: TGTGCCTGGAGTCGGCCGCTTTTTAAGGAAGCTTTCTTT. The full variable domain, with the rest looked up from reference TRBV30 and TRBJ1-1, is SQTIHQWPATLVQPVGSPLSLECTVEGTSNPNLYWYRQAAGRGLQLLFYSVGIGQISSEVPQNLSASRPQDRQFILSSKKLLLSDSGFYLCAWSRPLFKEAFFGQGTRLTVV.

The chain employs TRBV5-6 and TRBJ1-1; 9 bases fit TRBD1. Trimming took 2 bases from V and 5 from J; bases not matched to a gene: 13. The CDR3 length is 17 residues. Germline assignment: CDR1 SGHDT and CDR2 YYEEEE. The CDR3 here is CASSFWLLGQGGTEAFF. The CDR3 DNA sequence: TGTGCCAGCAGCTTTTGGTTGTTGGGACAGGGCGGAACTGAAGCTTTCTTT.

J is TRBJ1-2 and V is TRBV5-1; D is undetermined. Trimming took 1 base from V and 4 from J, leaving 11 bases between them. Germline values: CDR1 SGHRS, CDR2 YFSETQ. The CDR3 loop spans 14 amino acids. Written as DNA, the CDR3 is TGCGCCAGCAGCTTGAGCCAGGCCCTCTATGGCTACACCTTC. Protein sequence: CASSLSQALYGYTF.

The chain is built from TRBV2 and TRBJ2-7, with D uncertain. Germline V gene data show CDR1 as SNHLY and CDR2 as FYNNEI. The CDR3 totals 15 residues. Trimming pared 8 bases from V and 2 bases from J, leaving 19 bases between. CDR3 residues: CASREQTLTTYEQYF. Here the CDR3 DNA reads TGTGCCAGCCGAGAACAGACGTTAACTACCTACGAGCAGTACTTC.

The chain carries TRBV29-1 and TRBJ2-5; the match to TRBD2 covers 12 bases. Trimming took 6 bases from V and 3 from J; bases not matched to a gene: 2. This CDR3 region has 13 residues. Per germline, CDR1 SQVTM and CDR2 ANQGSEA. CDR3 nucleotides: TGCAGCGTACTAGCGGGGGGTAAAGAGACCCAGTACTTC. This codes for CSVLAGGKETQYF. The full variable domain, in which reference TRBV29-1 and TRBJ2-5 provide the parts outside the CDR3, is SAVISQKPSRDICQRGTSLTIQCQVDSQVTMMFWYRQQPGQSLTLIATANQGSEATYESGFVIDKFPISRPNLTFSTLTVSNMSPEDSSIYLCSVLAGGKETQYFGPGTRLLVL.

Concerning this clone itself: At one boundary the junction diverges from the germline segment, which might be a read error. The chain employs TRBV7-6 and TRBJ2-5; a weak D match, TRBD1 (5 bases). The CDR3 extends over 14 amino acids. Germline V CDR1 and CDR2: SGHVS, FNYEAQ. CDR3 coding DNA: TGTGCCAGCAGTTTAGCCCCCCAGGGAGAGACCCAGTACTTC. It codes for CASSLAPQGETQYF.

The V call is TRBV27, the J call TRBJ1-2; D is undetermined. V lost 2 bases and J 8 bases, leaving 21 bases between the germline ends. This CDR3 comprises 16 residues. Germline loops: CDR1 MNHEY, CDR2 SMNVEV (reference sequence). In DNA form, the CDR3 reads TGTGCCAGCAGTTTACAAGGGTCACCTGAACGGCCCGGCTACACCTTC. This gives the protein CASSLQGSPERPGYTF.

The V and J genes are TRBV7-9 and TRBJ2-1; TRBD2 matches at 11 bases. The V gene end was trimmed by 7 bases and the J gene end by 4 bases; junction bases not matched to a gene: 15. This CDR3 contains 18 residues. The germline CDR1 and CDR2 sequences are SEHNR and FQNEAQ (reference sequence). The CDR3 is CASTSLTRLAGIYNEQFF. CDR3 in DNA: TGTGCCAGCACGTCGTTAACCCGACTAGCGGGGATTTACAATGAGCAGTTCTTC.

The chain uses TRBV15 and TRBJ1-6; D is perhaps TRBD1 (6 bases). The V and J ends lost 3 bases and 9 bases respectively, with 27 bases between them. The CDR3 spans 19 residues. Germline CDR1 is LNHNV and CDR2 is YYDKDF (reference sequence). Here the CDR3 reads CATSSGPGGGTSLFSPLHF. CDR3 coding DNA: TGTGCCACCAGCAGTGGGCCTGGGGGCGGGACGAGTTTGTTTTCACCCCTCCACTTT. The variable domain in full, with the rest retrieved from reference TRBV15 and TRBJ1-6, is DAMVIQNPRYQVTQFGKPVTLSCSQTLNHNVMYWYQQKSSQAPKLLFHYYDKDFNNEADTPDNFQSRRPNTSFCFLDIRSPGLGDTAMYLCATSSGPGGGTSLFSPLHFGNGTRLTVT.

V usage is TRBV6-6 and J usage is TRBJ2-7; D possibly matches TRBD1 or TRBD2 (5 bases each). Between the trimmed V and J ends, which lost 5 bases and 4 bases, there was a span of 18 bases. The CDR3 loop spans 15 amino acids. CDR1 is MNHNY, CDR2 SVGAGI, per germline (reference sequence). The CDR3 reads CASSTRWSEGYEQYF. The CDR3 bases are TGTGCCAGCAGTACGAGGTGGTCCGAGGGGTACGAGCAGTACTTC.

This sequence joins TRBV30 and TRBJ2-2; D is uncertain. The germline V gene encodes CDR1 GTSNPN and CDR2 SVGIG (reference sequence). The CDR3 runs 12 residues. The ends were cut back, 0 bases at V and 7 bases at J, with 6 bases in the middle. The CDR3 region is CAWSVPVGELFF. The CDR3 DNA follows: TGTGCCTGGAGTGTACCTGTCGGGGAGCTGTTTTTT.